The 30 T cell receptor beta chains presented below share a single source sample, sequenced in a study of blood T cell repertoires in COVID-19 (dated by TCRdb to between 2020 and 2021). Libraries were constructed by the immunoSEQ multiplex PCR assay. In TCRdb, the immuneACCESS table is reduced to in-frame sequences with V and J assigned. These tables do not hold every clone; where another copy was compared, an unresolved V gene accounts for under half, and the others remain unexplained. This sample lists a few hundred thousand clones; approximately 86% were detected once. The top ten hold around 9.5% of the sample. Material for sequencing was peripheral blood. Receptor source: a man aged 35 to 55 who had recovered from COVID-19.

The chain links TRBV18 to TRBJ1-2, with D unclear. V lost 6 bases and J lost 0, with 23 bases in between. Per germline, CDR1 KGHSH and CDR2 LQKENI. This CDR3 comprises 18 residues. CDR3 region: CASSLLKPRSDANYGYTF. CDR3 DNA sequence: TGTGCCAGCTCCTTACTAAAACCACGGTCCGACGCTAACTATGGCTACACCTTC.

This clone was counted a single time. DNA for the CDR3: TGTGCCAGCAGCCAAGGCTACTGGACTCATAGGTGGGGAAAGAATGAGCAGTTCTTC. It is translated as CASSQGYWTHRWGKNEQFF. This chain uses TRBV14 with TRBJ2-1; possible D gene TRBD2, 5 bases. From germline, CDR1 is SGHDN and CDR2 FVKESK. The CDR3 covers 19 residues. With 1 base removed from V and 7 bases from J, the gap between germline ends came to 26 bases.

V is TRBV11-2 and J is TRBJ2-7; 7 bases map to TRBD2. The CDR3 is made up of 14 amino acids. Germline lookup yields CDR1 SGHAT and CDR2 FQNNGV. The V gene end was trimmed by 5 bases and the J gene end by 7 bases; junction bases not matched to a gene: 11. The CDR3 is CASSLRGGDEEQYF. As DNA, the CDR3 is TGTGCCAGCAGCCTGCGGGGAGGGGATGAAGAGCAGTACTTC.

The V gene is TRBV7-6, the J gene TRBJ2-2, with 8 bases lining up with TRBD1. The CDR3 sequence is 16 residues long. With 1 base clipped from V and 7 bases from J, the junction kept 8 bases outside the gene matches. Germline assignment: CDR1 SGHVS and CDR2 FNYEAQ. CDR3 residues: CASSLDYRGAVGELFF. CDR3 nucleotide sequence: TGTGCCAGCAGCTTAGACTACAGGGGGGCAGTCGGGGAGCTGTTTTTT.

The chain combines TRBV4-1 with TRBJ1-2, with 8 nucleotides matching TRBD1. The CDR3 loop spans 15 amino acids. Germline CDR1 is MGHRA and CDR2 is YSYEKL. With V trimmed by 3 bases and J by 3 bases, 6 bases remained unmatched. CDR3 coding DNA: TGCGCCAGCAGCCACCTTCTCAGGGGGCACTATGGCTACACCTTC. Translation: CASSHLLRGHYGYTF.

The chain combines TRBV7-2 with TRBJ2-1; weak D call: TRBD1 (5 bases). With 3 bases removed from V and 8 bases from J, the gap between germline ends came to 8 bases. The CDR3 sequence is 12 residues long. The V gene's germline CDR1 is SGHTA and CDR2 FQGNSA. For the CDR3, the DNA is TGTGCCAGCAGCTTCGCAGGGTATGAGCAGTTCTTC. Protein sequence: CASSFAGYEQFF.

The rearrangement links TRBV6-2 or TRBV6-3 to TRBJ2-7; 16 positions match TRBD2. This CDR3 has 17 residues. Germline trimming cut 4 bases from V and 5 bases from J; bases unmatched to any gene: 8. CDR1 and CDR2 (germline): MNHEY, SVGEGT. The CDR3 DNA sequence: TGTGCCAGCAGTTCCCCGGGACTAGCGGGAGGGCCAAACGAGCAGTACTTC. It is translated as CASSSPGLAGGPNEQYF.

This clone showed up just once. This chain uses TRBV7-9 with TRBJ1-1; D is unclear. This CDR3 is 13 amino acids long. CDR1 and CDR2 (germline): SEHNR, FQNEAQ (reference sequence). The V gene lost 5 bases and the J gene lost 10 bases, with 17 bases spanning the gap. In DNA, the CDR3 is TGTGCCAGCAGCCTTGGAGGATTCGGAGGAGCTTTCTTT. Amino acid sequence: CASSLGGFGGAFF.

This chain joins TRBV11-3 and TRBJ2-3, with 9 bases aligning to TRBD2. The CDR3 length is 16 residues. The V and J ends lost 3 bases and 4 bases, in that order; junction bases with no gene match: 8. CDR1 and CDR2 from the germline V gene are SGHNT and YENEEA. The CDR3 here is CASSFAGGRAADTQYF. The CDR3 nucleotides read TGTGCCAGCAGCTTCGCGGGCGGGAGGGCCGCAGATACGCAGTATTTT. The variable domain in full, completed from reference TRBV11-3 and TRBJ2-3, reads EAGVVQSPRYKIIEKKQPVAFWCNPISGHNTLYWYLQNLGQGPELLIRYENEEAVDDSQLPKDRFSAERLKGVDSTLKIQPAELGDSAVYLCASSFAGGRAADTQYFGPGTRLTVL.

V gene TRBV5-1 combines with J gene TRBJ2-1; TRBD2 agrees at 10 bases. The V segment lost 2 bases and the J segment 7 bases; nucleotides outside the gene matches: 6. From germline, CDR1 is SGHRS and CDR2 YFSETQ. The CDR3 loop spans 15 amino acids. The CDR3 loop is CASSFGLAGVNEQFF. For the CDR3, the DNA is TGCGCCAGCAGCTTCGGGCTAGCGGGGGTAAATGAGCAGTTCTTC.

The V and J genes are TRBV6-5 and TRBJ1-1; possible D gene TRBD1, 6 bases. Trimming cost V 6 bases and J 6 bases, with 20 bases left between them. There are 15 residues in the CDR3. Germline CDR1 reads MNHEY; CDR2 reads SVGAGI. CDR3 sequence reads: CASSPQGSGDPEAFF. CDR3 nucleotides: TGTGCCAGCAGCCCCCAGGGGTCAGGGGATCCTGAAGCTTTCTTT.

CDR3 bases: TGTGCCAGCAGACCAACAGGGGCAGATACGCAGTATTTT. It translates to CASRPTGADTQYF. The chain joins TRBV28 to TRBJ2-3; 7 bases align to TRBD1. Trimming took 6 bases from V and 4 from J; bases not matched to a gene: 4. This CDR3 region has 13 residues. Germline-derived CDR1 and CDR2 are MDHEN and SYDVKM.

A few counts support this clone. J is TRBJ2-1 and V is TRBV15; D remains unclear. Trimming pared 4 bases from V and 4 bases from J, leaving 8 bases between. CDR3 length: 13 amino acids. Per the germline V gene, CDR1 is LNHNV and CDR2 is YYDKDF (reference sequence). The CDR3 bases are TGTGCCACCAGCACCGAACATTACAATGAGCAGTTCTTC. This translates into CATSTEHYNEQFF.

The chain joins TRBV5-1 to TRBJ1-1; 8 bases are shared with TRBD1. This CDR3 is 15 amino acids long. Germline lookup yields CDR1 SGHRS and CDR2 YFSETQ. V lost 0 bases to trimming and J lost 7 bases; unmatched junction nucleotides: 8. CDR3: CASSLEVRGLGEAFF. The CDR3 DNA reads TGCGCCAGCAGCTTGGAGGTCAGGGGGCTGGGTGAAGCTTTCTTT.

The chain has TRBV11-3 and TRBJ2-1; D may be TRBD1 (6 bases). The V and J ends lost 5 bases and 1 base respectively, with 9 bases between them. CDR3 length equals 14 residues. Germline CDR1 reads SGHNT; CDR2 reads YENEEA. CDR3 region: CASSLRGSYNEQFF. The CDR3 DNA follows: TGTGCCAGCAGCCTAAGGGGGTCCTACAATGAGCAGTTCTTC.

CDR3 in DNA: TGTGCCAGCAGTTACCGACAGGGGGAGTATGGCTACACCTTC. Encoded protein: CASSYRQGEYGYTF. The chain employs TRBV2 and TRBJ1-2; TRBD1 matches 9 bases. This CDR3 region has 14 residues. V lost 5 bases, J lost 5 bases, and 6 bases stayed unmatched. Germline CDR1 reads SNHLY; CDR2 reads FYNNEI.

CDR3 sequence reads: CASSQRVGGGEKLFF. In DNA, the CDR3 is TGTGCCAGTAGTCAAAGAGTTGGGGGCGGCGAAAAACTGTTTTTT. This chain connects TRBV19 to TRBJ1-4, with a weak D call TRBD1 (6 bases). This CDR3 has 15 residues. Deletions cut 5 bases from V and 8 bases from J, with 18 bases between. Germline-derived CDR1 and CDR2 are LNHDA and SQIVND (reference sequence). Complete variable domain (other parts from reference TRBV19 and TRBJ1-4): DGGITQSPKYLFRKEGQNVTLSCEQNLNHDAMYWYRQDPGQGLRLIYYSQIVNDFQKGDIAEGYSVSREKKESFPLTVTSAQKNPTAFYLCASSQRVGGGEKLFFGSGTQLSVL.

This clone was counted a single time. The V call is TRBV27, the J call TRBJ2-7; possible D gene TRBD2, 6 bases. V dropped 6 bases and J dropped 0 bases, with 15 bases sitting between them. The CDR3 contains 15 residues. CDR1 MNHEY and CDR2 SMNVEV come from the germline V gene (reference sequence). The CDR3 region is CASRGWDGSSYEQYF. CDR3 in DNA: TGTGCCAGCAGGGGATGGGACGGGAGCTCCTACGAGCAGTACTTC.

The V call is TRBV18, the J call TRBJ1-6; TRBD1 matches at 9 bases. Germline V gives CDR1 KGHSH, CDR2 LQKENI. J gave up 9 bases and V 3 bases, and 6 bases lay outside the gene matches. The CDR3 has 15 amino acids. The DNA for the CDR3 is TGTGCCAGCTCACCGGGACAGGGAAATCGTTCACCCCTCCACTTT. Protein: CASSPGQGNRSPLHF. Variable domain in full (rest from reference TRBV18 and TRBJ1-6): NAGVMQNPRHLVRRRGQEARLRCSPMKGHSHVYWYRQLPEEGLKFMVYLQKENIIDESGMPKERFSAEFPKEGPSILRIQQVVRGDSAAYFCASSPGQGNRSPLHFGNGTRLTVT.

The chain is built from TRBV12-5 and TRBJ2-5; D not resolved. Germline assignment: CDR1 LGHNT and CDR2 FRNRAP. With 5 bases removed from V and 1 base from J, the gap between germline ends came to 8 bases. CDR3 size: 13 residues. The CDR3 DNA sequence: TGTGCTAGTGGTAACCCTATCCAAGAGACCCAGTACTTC. It yields the protein CASGNPIQETQYF.

This clone was seen more than once but under ten times. This chain uses TRBV15 with TRBJ2-7, with D unclear. Germline CDR1 LNHNV, CDR2 YYDKDF (reference sequence). Trimming stripped 1 base from V and 5 bases from J, with 24 bases between. The CDR3 is 18 residues long. As DNA, the CDR3 is TGTGCCACCAGCAGAGGAGGAGCTATTACGTCCCGGTCCCACGAGCAGTACTTC. As protein: CATSRGGAITSRSHEQYF.

This clone was counted only a few times. The chain uses TRBV18 and TRBJ2-7; D might be TRBD2 (6 bases). The CDR3 sequence is 13 residues long. CDR1 and CDR2 (germline): KGHSH, LQKENI. V lost 3 bases and J lost 5, with 11 bases in between. The CDR3 sequence is CASSPGRGDEQYF. CDR3 DNA sequence: TGTGCCAGCTCACCCGGGAGAGGGGACGAGCAGTACTTC. Full variable domain (remainder filled in from reference TRBV18 and TRBJ2-7): NAGVMQNPRHLVRRRGQEARLRCSPMKGHSHVYWYRQLPEEGLKFMVYLQKENIIDESGMPKERFSAEFPKEGPSILRIQQVVRGDSAAYFCASSPGRGDEQYFGPGTRLTVT.

This chain links TRBV7-8 with TRBJ2-3; 11 bases match TRBD2. Germline lookup yields CDR1 SGHVS and CDR2 FQNEAQ. Unmatched junction bases numbered 8, after V lost 5 bases and J lost 7 bases. This CDR3 region has 15 residues. CDR3 region: CASSPGLAGLNTQYF. The CDR3 nucleotides read TGTGCCAGCAGCCCTGGACTAGCGGGTTTAAATACGCAGTATTTT.

The V and J genes are TRBV5-5 and TRBJ1-1, with D possibly TRBD1 on 5 matching bases. The CDR3 consists of 14 residues. V was trimmed by 4 bases and J by 3 bases, leaving 13 bases between them. Looked up from germline, CDR1 is SGHKS and CDR2 is YYEKEE (reference sequence). The CDR3 sequence is CASSPGAVDTEAFF. The DNA for the CDR3 is TGTGCCAGCAGCCCTGGGGCGGTGGACACTGAAGCTTTCTTT.

The CDR3 DNA reads as TGTGCCAGCCGACCACAGGGATCTCAGCCCCAGCATTTT. It specifies CASRPQGSQPQHF. This chain links TRBV27 with TRBJ1-5, with D perhaps TRBD1 (6 bases). V lost 8 bases and J lost 6, with 14 bases in between. The CDR3 loop spans 13 amino acids. The germline V gene has CDR1 MNHEY and CDR2 SMNVEV (reference sequence).

This clone was found once. The chain recombines TRBV9 with TRBJ2-2; TRBD1 agrees at 9 bases. The CDR3 has 18 residues. V shed 3 bases, J shed 2 bases, and the junction held 11 bases outside the gene matches. Germline lookup yields CDR1 SGDLS and CDR2 YYNGEE. The CDR3 coding sequence is TGTGCCAGCAGCGACCGGGCCGGGACAGGGTATAACACCGGGGAGCTGTTTTTT. The encoded protein is CASSDRAGTGYNTGELFF. The entire variable domain, with the rest obtained from reference TRBV9 and TRBJ2-2, is as follows: DSGVTQTPKHLITATGQRVTLRCSPRSGDLSVYWYQQSLDQGLQFLIQYYNGEERAKGNILERFSAQQFPDLHSELNLSSLELGDSALYFCASSDRAGTGYNTGELFFGEGSRLTVL.

The rearrangement joins TRBV9 to TRBJ1-2; the match to TRBD1 covers 11 bases. Losses at the gene ends were 3 bases for V and 4 bases for J; bases not matched to a gene: 2. The CDR3 is made up of 14 amino acids. The V gene's germline CDR1 is SGDLS and CDR2 YYNGEE. Here the CDR3 reads CASSAGTGGYGYTF. The CDR3 nucleotides are TGTGCCAGCAGCGCCGGGACAGGGGGCTATGGCTACACCTTC.

This clone was found once. This chain uses TRBV25-1 with TRBJ2-5; 7 nucleotides agree with TRBD1. The V segment lost 4 bases and the J segment 1 base; nucleotides outside the gene matches: 3. Germline values: CDR1 MGHDK, CDR2 SYGVNS. The CDR3 spans 14 residues. This chain's CDR3 is CASSGRTGQETQYF. The CDR3 DNA sequence: TGTGCCAGCAGTGGTCGGACAGGCCAAGAGACCCAGTACTTC.

V gene TRBV5-1 combines with J gene TRBJ1-2; 7 bases map to TRBD1. The CDR3 loop spans 13 amino acids. V dropped 4 bases and J dropped 4; count of bases not matched to a gene: 4. CDR1 and CDR2 (germline): SGHRS, YFSETQ. DNA for the CDR3: TGCGCCAGCAGCGTCGGGACAGTCTATGGCTACACCTTC. It yields the protein CASSVGTVYGYTF. The full variable domain, in which reference TRBV5-1 and TRBJ1-2 provide the parts outside the CDR3, is KAGVTQTPRYLIKTRGQQVTLSCSPISGHRSVSWYQQTPGQGLQFLFEYFSETQRNKGNFPGRFSGRQFSNSRSEMNVSTLELGDSALYLCASSVGTVYGYTFGSGTRLTVV.

V gene TRBV19 combines with J gene TRBJ2-6; D perhaps matches TRBD2 (5 bases). V lost 4 bases and J 0 bases, leaving 10 bases between the germline ends. The CDR3 length is 16 residues. Germline CDR1 reads LNHDA; CDR2 reads SQIVND (reference sequence). The CDR3 DNA follows: TGTGCCAGTAGTACCGGACTGATCTCTGGGGCCAACGTCCTGACTTTC. It codes for CASSTGLISGANVLTF.